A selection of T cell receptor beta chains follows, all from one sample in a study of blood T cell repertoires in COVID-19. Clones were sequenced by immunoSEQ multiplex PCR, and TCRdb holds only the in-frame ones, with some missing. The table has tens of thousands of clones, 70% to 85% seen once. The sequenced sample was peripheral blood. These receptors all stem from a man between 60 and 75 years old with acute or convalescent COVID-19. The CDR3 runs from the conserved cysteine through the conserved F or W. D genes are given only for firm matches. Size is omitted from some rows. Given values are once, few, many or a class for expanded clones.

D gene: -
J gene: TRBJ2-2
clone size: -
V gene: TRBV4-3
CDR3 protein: CASSQEFRNTGELFF
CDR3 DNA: TGCGCCAGCAGCCAAGAATTCAGAAACACCGGGGAGCTGTTTTTT

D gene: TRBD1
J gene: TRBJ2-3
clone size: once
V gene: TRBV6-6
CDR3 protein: CASSKTGGAKDTQYF
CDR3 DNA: TGTGCCAGCAGTAAAACAGGGGGCGCGAAGGATACGCAGTATTTT

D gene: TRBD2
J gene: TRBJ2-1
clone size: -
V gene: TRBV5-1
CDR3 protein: CASSRTSASNQGGQFF
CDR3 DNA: TGCGCCAGCAGCAGGACTAGCGCCAGTAACCAGGGAGGGCAGTTCTTC

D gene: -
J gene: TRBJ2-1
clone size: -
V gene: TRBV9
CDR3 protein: CASSVATDGGGRSNEQFF
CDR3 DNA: TGTGCCAGCAGCGTAGCTACCGATGGCGGGGGCCGTTCAAATGAGCAGTTCTTC

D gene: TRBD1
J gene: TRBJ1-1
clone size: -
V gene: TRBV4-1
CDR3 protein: CASSQRGTGLEAFF
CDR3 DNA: TGCGCCAGCAGCCAGAGGGGGACAGGGCTTGAAGCTTTCTTT

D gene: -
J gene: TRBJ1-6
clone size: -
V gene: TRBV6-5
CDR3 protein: CASSYSAGAQSPLHF
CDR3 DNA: TGTGCCAGCAGTTACTCCGCAGGGGCGCAATCACCCCTCCACTTT

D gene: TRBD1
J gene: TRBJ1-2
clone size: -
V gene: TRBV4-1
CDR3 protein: CASSQDGTGNYGYTF
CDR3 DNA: TGCGCCAGCAGCCAAGATGGGACAGGGAACTATGGCTACACCTTC

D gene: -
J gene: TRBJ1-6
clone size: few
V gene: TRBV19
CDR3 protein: CASSGQGHSPLHF
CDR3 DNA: TGTGCCAGTAGTGGGCAGGGGCATTCACCCCTCCACTTT

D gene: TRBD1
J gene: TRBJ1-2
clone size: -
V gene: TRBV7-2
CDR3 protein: CASSFDRGGYTF
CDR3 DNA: TGTGCCAGCAGCTTTGACAGGGGTGGCTACACCTTC

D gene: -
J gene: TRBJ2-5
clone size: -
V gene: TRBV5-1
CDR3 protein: CASSLRRGGETQYF
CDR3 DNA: TGCGCCAGCAGCTTGCGCCGGGGTGGCGAGACCCAGTACTTC

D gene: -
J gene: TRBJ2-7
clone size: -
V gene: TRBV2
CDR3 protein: CASSGQTYEQYF
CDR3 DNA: TGTGCCAGCAGTGGCCAGACATACGAGCAGTACTTC

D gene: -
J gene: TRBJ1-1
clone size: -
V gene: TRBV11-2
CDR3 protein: CASSLDRGKGAFF
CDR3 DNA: TGTGCCAGCAGCTTAGATCGGGGGAAAGGGGCTTTCTTT

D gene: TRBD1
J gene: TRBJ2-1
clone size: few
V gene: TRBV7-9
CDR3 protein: CASRSPRTGGHEQFF
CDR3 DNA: TGTGCCAGCAGGTCACCCCGGACAGGGGGCCATGAGCAGTTCTTC

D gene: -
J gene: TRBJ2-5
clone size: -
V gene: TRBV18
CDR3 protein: CASSPPSTSKETQYF
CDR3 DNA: TGTGCCAGCTCACCACCCTCAACTAGTAAAGAGACCCAGTACTTC

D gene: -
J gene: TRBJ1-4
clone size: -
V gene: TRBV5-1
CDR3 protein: CASSVGLQTTNEKLFF
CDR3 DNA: TGCGCCAGCAGCGTCGGACTCCAAACAACTAATGAAAAACTGTTTTTT

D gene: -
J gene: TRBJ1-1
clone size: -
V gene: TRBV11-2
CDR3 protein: CASSLAGRARGRTEAFF
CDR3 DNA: TGTGCCAGCAGCTTAGCGGGACGGGCGCGGGGGAGGACTGAAGCTTTCTTT

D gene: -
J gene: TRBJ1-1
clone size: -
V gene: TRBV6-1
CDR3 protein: CASSEAGRGSTEAFF
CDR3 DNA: TGTGCCAGCAGTGAAGCAGGGCGGGGTTCCACTGAAGCTTTCTTT

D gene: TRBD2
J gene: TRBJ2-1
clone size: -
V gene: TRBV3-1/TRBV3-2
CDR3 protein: CASSQGGGGPYNEQFF
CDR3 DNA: TGTGCCAGCAGCCAAGGGGGCGGGGGACCCTACAATGAGCAGTTCTTC

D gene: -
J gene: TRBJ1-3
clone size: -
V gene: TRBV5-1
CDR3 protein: CASSPVGGSGGNTIYF
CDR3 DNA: TGCGCCAGCAGCCCGGTCGGGGGGAGTGGTGGAAACACCATATATTTT

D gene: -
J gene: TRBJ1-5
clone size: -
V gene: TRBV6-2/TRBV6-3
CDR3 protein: CASSLTDNSNQPQHF
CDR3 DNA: TGTGCCAGCAGCTTGACCGACAATAGCAATCAGCCCCAGCATTTT

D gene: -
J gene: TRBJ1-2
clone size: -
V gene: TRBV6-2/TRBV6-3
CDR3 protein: CASSILQGAEGYTF
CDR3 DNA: TGTGCCAGCAGTATCCTACAGGGAGCAGAGGGCTACACCTTC

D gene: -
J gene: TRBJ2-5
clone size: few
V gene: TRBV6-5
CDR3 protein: CASSDGGTQYF
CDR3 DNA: TGTGCCAGCAGCGACGGAGGGACCCAGTACTTC

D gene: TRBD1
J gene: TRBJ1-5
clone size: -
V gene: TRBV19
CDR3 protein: CASRLDRETNQPQHF
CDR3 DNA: TGTGCCAGTAGACTGGACAGGGAAACTAATCAGCCCCAGCATTTT

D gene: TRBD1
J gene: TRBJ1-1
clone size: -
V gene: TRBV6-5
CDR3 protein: CASSYSMTGNPEAFF
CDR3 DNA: TGTGCCAGCAGTTACTCAATGACAGGGAACCCCGAAGCTTTCTTT

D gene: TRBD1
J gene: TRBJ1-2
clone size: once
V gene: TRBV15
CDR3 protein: CATSRGLQGNYGYTF
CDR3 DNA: TGTGCCACCAGCAGAGGACTACAGGGGAACTATGGCTACACCTTC

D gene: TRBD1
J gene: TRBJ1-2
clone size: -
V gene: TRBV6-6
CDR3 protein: CASSPGQGNYGYTF
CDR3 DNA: TGTGCCAGCAGCCCCGGACAGGGCAACTATGGCTACACCTTC

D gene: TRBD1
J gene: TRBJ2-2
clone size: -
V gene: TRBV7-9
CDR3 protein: CASSLRTGGSGELFF
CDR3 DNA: TGTGCCAGCAGCTTAAGGACAGGGGGCTCCGGGGAGCTGTTTTTT

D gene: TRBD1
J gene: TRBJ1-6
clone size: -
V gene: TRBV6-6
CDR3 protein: CASSPQTGRNSPLHF
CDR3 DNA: TGTGCCAGCAGTCCCCAGACAGGGCGAAATTCACCCCTCCACTTT

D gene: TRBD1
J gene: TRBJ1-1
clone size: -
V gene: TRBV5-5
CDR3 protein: CASSLQGARAFF
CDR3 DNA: TGTGCCAGCAGCTTACAGGGGGCGCGGGCTTTCTTT

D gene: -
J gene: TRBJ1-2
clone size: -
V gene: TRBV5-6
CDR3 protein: CASSLFRGGYTF
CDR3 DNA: TGTGCCAGCAGCTTGTTCCGGGGTGGCTACACCTTC

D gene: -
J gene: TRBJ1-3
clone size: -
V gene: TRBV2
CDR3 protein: CASSGQAFSGNTIYF
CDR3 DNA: TGTGCCAGCAGTGGACAGGCATTCTCTGGAAACACCATATATTTT

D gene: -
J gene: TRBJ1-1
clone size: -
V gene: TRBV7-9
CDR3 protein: CASSPEAATGWDTEAFF
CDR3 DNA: TGTGCCAGCAGCCCAGAGGCAGCTACAGGGTGGGACACTGAAGCTTTCTTT

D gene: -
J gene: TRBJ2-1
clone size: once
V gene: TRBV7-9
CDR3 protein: CASSLKPPSYLDNEQFF
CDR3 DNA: TGTGCCAGCAGCTTAAAACCGCCTAGCTACCTTGACAATGAGCAGTTCTTC

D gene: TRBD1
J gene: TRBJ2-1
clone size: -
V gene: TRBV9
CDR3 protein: CASSDRGQGRLSSYNEQFF
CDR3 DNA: TGTGCCAGCAGCGACAGGGGACAGGGTCGGCTGAGCTCCTACAATGAGCAGTTCTTC